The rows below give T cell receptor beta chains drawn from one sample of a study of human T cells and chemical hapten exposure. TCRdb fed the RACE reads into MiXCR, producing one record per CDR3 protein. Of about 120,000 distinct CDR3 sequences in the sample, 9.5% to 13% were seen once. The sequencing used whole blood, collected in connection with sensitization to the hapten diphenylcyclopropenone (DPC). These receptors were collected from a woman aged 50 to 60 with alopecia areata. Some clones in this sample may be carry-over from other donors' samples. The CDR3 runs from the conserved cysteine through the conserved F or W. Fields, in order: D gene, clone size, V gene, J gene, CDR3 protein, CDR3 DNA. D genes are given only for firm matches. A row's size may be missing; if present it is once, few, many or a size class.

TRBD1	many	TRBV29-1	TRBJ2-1	CSGTGTGVNNEQFF	TGCAGCGGTACCGGGACAGGGGTAAACAATGAGCAGTTCTTC
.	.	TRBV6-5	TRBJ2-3	CASSLARGTDTQYF	TGTGCCAGCAGTCTAGCGCGAGGGACAGATACGCAGTATTTT
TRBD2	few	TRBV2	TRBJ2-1	CASSQTSGRTNEQFF	TGTGCCAGCAGCCAGACTAGCGGGAGAACGAATGAGCAGTTCTTC
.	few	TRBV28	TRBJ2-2	CATSGTGLYTGELFF	TGTGCCACCTCTGGAACCGGATTATACACCGGGGAGCTGTTTTTT
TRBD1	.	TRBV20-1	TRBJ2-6	CSARAGTADVLTF	TGCAGTGCTAGAGCCGGGACAGCCGACGTCCTGACTTTC
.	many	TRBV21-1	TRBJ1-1	CASSKGDHLPYTEAFF	TGTGCCAGCAGCAAAGGGGACCATCTTCCGTACACTGAAGCTTTCTTT
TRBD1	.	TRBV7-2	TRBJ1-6	CASSLERQGVSPLHF	TGTGCCAGCAGCTTAGAGCGGCAGGGGGTTTCACCCCTCCACTTT
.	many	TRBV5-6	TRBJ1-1	CASSWDTMNTEAFF	TGTGCCAGCAGCTGGGACACTATGAACACTGAAGCTTTCTTT
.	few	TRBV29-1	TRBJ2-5	CSVLWEGVRETQYF	TGCAGCGTTCTGTGGGAAGGGGTCCGAGAGACCCAGTACTTC
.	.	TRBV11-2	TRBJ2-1	CASSWGRDPNEQFF	TGTGCCAGCAGCTGGGGGCGGGACCCCAATGAGCAGTTCTTC
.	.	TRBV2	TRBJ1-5	CASSLDTDYQPQHF	TGTGCCAGCAGTTTGGACACCGATTATCAGCCCCAGCATTTT
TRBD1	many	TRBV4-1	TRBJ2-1	CASSQERQGVIGNEQFF	TGCGCCAGCAGCCAAGAACGACAGGGAGTAATTGGCAATGAGCAGTTCTTC
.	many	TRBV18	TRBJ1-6	CASSQDSGRDSPLHF	TGTGCCAGCTCACAGGACAGCGGACGCGATTCACCCCTCCACTTT
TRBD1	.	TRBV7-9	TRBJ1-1	CASSLALFGTGSRPRLNTEAFF	TGTGCCAGCAGCTTAGCGCTATTCGGGACAGGATCACGACCGAGACTGAACACTGAAGCTTTCTTT